The 32 T cell receptor beta chains below were found in one sample sequenced in a study of CD4 T cells in relation to SARS-CoV-2 and coronaviruses. The repertoire was sequenced with immunoSEQ multiplex PCR; TCRdb's copy has only in-frame clones and lacks some. The sample contains 65,000 or so clones, about 87% of which appear only once. CD4+ T cells from unexposed donors were obtained before the COVID-19 pandemic (2011-2018). The sample was memory CD4+ T cells from PBMCs. These receptors all come from a human donor in good health.

This chain joins TRBV7-3 and TRBJ2-2, with TRBD1 matching over 9 bases. With 5 bases clipped from V and 1 base from J, the junction kept 2 bases outside the gene matches. Germline CDR1 and CDR2: SGHTA and FQGTGA. This CDR3 spans 15 amino acids. The CDR3 DNA is TGTGCCAGCAGCCCGGACAGGGGGAACACCGGGGAGCTGTTTTTT. Protein: CASSPDRGNTGELFF. Using reference TRBV7-3 and TRBJ2-2 for the parts outside the CDR3, the full variable domain is GAGVSQTPSNKVTEKGKYVELRCDPISGHTALYWYRQSLGQGPEFLIYFQGTGAADDSGLPNDRFFAVRPEGSVSTLKIQRTERGDSAVYLCASSPDRGNTGELFFGEGSRLTVL.

The chain carries TRBV5-1 and TRBJ2-2; TRBD1 matches at 10 bases. CDR3 length: 17 residues. CDR1 and CDR2 (germline): SGHRS, YFSETQ. The J segment lost 4 bases and the V segment lost 3 bases, leaving 9 bases of the junction unmatched. CDR3 loop: CASSSPPGQGLTGELFF. CDR3 DNA: TGCGCCAGCAGCTCGCCTCCGGGACAGGGGCTCACCGGGGAGCTGTTTTTT.

This chain links TRBV28 with TRBJ1-2; 11 nucleotides line up with TRBD1. V lost 2 bases to trimming and J lost 5 bases; unmatched junction nucleotides: 4. Germline V gives CDR1 MDHEN, CDR2 SYDVKM. The CDR3 runs 15 residues. The DNA for the CDR3 is TGTGCCAGCAGTTTAGGGGGGACAGGGGGATATGGCTACACCTTC. It codes for CASSLGGTGGYGYTF.

This clone was observed once. The chain employs TRBV11-3 and TRBJ1-5; D is uncertain. Germline lookup yields CDR1 SGHNT and CDR2 YENEEA. Trimming shortened V by 2 bases and J by 5 bases, and 10 bases separated the two germline ends. The CDR3 runs to 14 residues. The CDR3 DNA is TGTGCCAGCAGCTTACCCCCCGGAGATCAGCCCCAGCATTTT. As protein: CASSLPPGDQPQHF. Complete variable domain (other parts from reference TRBV11-3 and TRBJ1-5): EAGVVQSPRYKIIEKKQPVAFWCNPISGHNTLYWYLQNLGQGPELLIRYENEEAVDDSQLPKDRFSAERLKGVDSTLKIQPAELGDSAVYLCASSLPPGDQPQHFGDGTRLSIL.

The chain links TRBV18 to TRBJ2-1; D gene uncertain. V lost 6 bases and J lost 7, with 19 bases in between. There are 15 residues in the CDR3. Germline V gene sequence: CDR1 KGHSH, CDR2 LQKENI. CDR3 nucleotides: TGTGCCAGCTCCGTTCCGGGTTCTGTTGTAAATGAGCAGTTCTTC. The encoded protein is CASSVPGSVVNEQFF.

By frequency in the sample, this clone is medium-sized. This sequence joins TRBV7-9 and TRBJ1-2; D possibly corresponds to TRBD1 (5 bases). The V and J ends lost 5 bases and 4 bases respectively, with 17 bases between them. This CDR3 comprises 15 residues. Germline V lookup: CDR1 SEHNR, CDR2 FQNEAQ (reference sequence). CDR3 in amino acids: CASSVSLGGSYGYTF. CDR3 DNA sequence: TGTGCCAGCAGCGTATCCCTGGGGGGGAGCTATGGCTACACCTTC. The full variable domain, completed using reference TRBV7-9 and TRBJ1-2, is DTGVSQNPRHKITKRGQNVTFRCDPISEHNRLYWYRQTLGQGPEFLTYFQNEAQLEKSRLLSDRFSAERPKGSFSTLEIQRTEQGDSAMYLCASSVSLGGSYGYTFGSGTRLTVV.

The chain links TRBV9 to TRBJ2-7; D is unclear. V lost 3 bases to trimming and J lost 6 bases, with 16 bases between them. The CDR3 is made up of 14 amino acids. Germline CDR1 and CDR2: SGDLS and YYNGEE. The CDR3 reads CASSEDPLPVEQYF. As DNA, the CDR3 is TGTGCCAGCAGCGAGGACCCCTTGCCGGTCGAGCAGTACTTC.

The rearrangement links TRBV28 to TRBJ1-1; D gene unclear. The CDR3 length is 15 residues. Germline lookup yields CDR1 MDHEN and CDR2 SYDVKM. CDR3 in DNA: TGTGAATCAGGTAGGCCCTTCGGGGTGAACACTGAAGCTTTCTTT. This encodes CESGRPFGVNTEAFF.

The chain carries TRBV6-4 and TRBJ1-1, with D perhaps matching TRBD1 (6 bases). The CDR3 length is 16 residues. V shed 3 bases and J shed 2 bases, with 16 bases lying between them. Germline CDR1 reads MRHNA; CDR2 reads SNTAGT. The CDR3 here is CASSDESKGGNTEAFF. The CDR3 bases are TGTGCCAGCAGTGATGAATCGAAGGGGGGTAACACTGAAGCTTTCTTT.

The V and J genes are TRBV9 and TRBJ1-2; a possible D gene is TRBD1 (5 bases). Trimming removed 0 bases at V and 4 bases at J, with 13 bases between. The CDR3 has 15 amino acids. Germline assignment: CDR1 SGDLS and CDR2 YYNGEE. The CDR3 DNA follows: TGTGCCAGCAGCGTAGCCCCCGGGACGGTCTATGGCTACACCTTC. Residues: CASSVAPGTVYGYTF.

The J gene is TRBJ2-7, the V gene TRBV6-5, with a weak D call TRBD2 (6 bases). Germline CDR1 MNHEY, CDR2 SVGAGI. The V end was cut by 7 bases, the J end by 6 bases, with 16 bases between. The CDR3 is 13 residues long. The CDR3 region has the DNA TGTGCCAGCACTTCCGAACTGGGGGGCGAGCAGTACTTC. Translated, it gives CASTSELGGEQYF.

Only one count was recorded for this clone. The chain recombines TRBV7-9 with TRBJ2-1; 7 bases map to TRBD1. Germline V CDR1 and CDR2: SEHNR, FQNEAQ (reference sequence). V lost 4 bases to trimming and J lost 3 bases; unmatched junction nucleotides: 3. The CDR3 contains 14 residues. CDR3 sequence (DNA): TGTGCCAGCAGCTGGGGACAGAGCTACAATGAGCAGTTCTTC. Translation gives CASSWGQSYNEQFF.

The CDR3 loop reads CASSEGGGASQPQHF. In DNA, the CDR3 is TGTGCCAGCAGTGAAGGAGGGGGGGCCAGTCAGCCCCAGCATTTT. This chain links TRBV25-1 with TRBJ1-5, with TRBD1 as a possible D gene (6 bases). CDR1 is MGHDK and CDR2 is SYGVNS in the germline V gene. The CDR3 is 15 amino acids. Between the trimmed V and J ends, which lost 2 bases and 6 bases, there was a span of 14 bases. Looking up the rest from reference TRBV25-1 and TRBJ1-5 gives the full variable domain: EADIYQTPRYLVIGTGKKITLECSQTMGHDKMYWYQQDPGMELHLIHYSYGVNSTEKGDLSSESTVSRIRTEHFPLTLESARPSHTSQYLCASSEGGGASQPQHFGDGTRLSIL.

The sample holds one count of this clone. V is TRBV29-1 and J is TRBJ1-2; 9 bases fit TRBD1. V shed 5 bases and J 4 bases; nucleotides not matched to a gene: 14. In germline, CDR1 is SQVTM, CDR2 ANQGSEA. The CDR3 runs to 16 residues. CDR3 region: CSVPNLQGAAGYGYTF. As DNA, the CDR3 is TGCAGCGTTCCCAATCTACAGGGGGCTGCAGGCTATGGCTACACCTTC.

There are a few counts of this clone. V and J are TRBV18 and TRBJ2-5; D not resolved. Between the trimmed V and J ends, which lost 2 bases and 3 bases, there was a span of 10 bases. From germline, CDR1 is KGHSH and CDR2 LQKENI. This CDR3 contains 14 residues. CDR3 coding DNA: TGTGCCAGCTCACCATACGGACGGGAAGAGACCCAGTACTTC. It encodes CASSPYGREETQYF.

This chain connects TRBV19 to TRBJ1-2; tentatively, D is TRBD1 (6 bases). CDR1 is LNHDA, CDR2 SQIVND, per germline (reference sequence). The V and J ends lost 5 bases and 11 bases respectively, with 24 bases between them. The CDR3 covers 15 residues. CDR3 sequence reads: CASSFSDSVKSRYTF. The DNA for the CDR3 is TGTGCCAGTAGTTTTTCGGACAGCGTTAAGTCTCGGTACACCTTC.

The chain couples TRBV12-3 or TRBV12-4 to TRBJ1-4; D gene ambiguous. V gave up 5 bases and J gave up 7 bases, with 11 bases separating them. The CDR3 is made up of 13 amino acids. The CDR3 region is CASSRGTGEKLFF. CDR3 DNA sequence: TGTGCCAGCAGTAGAGGTACGGGTGAAAAACTGTTTTTT.

In this sample, this clone turned up once. The chain couples TRBV7-9 to TRBJ2-5; tentatively, D is TRBD1 (6 bases). This CDR3 contains 15 residues. Trimming removed 5 bases from V and 5 bases from J, with 18 bases in between. Germline V gene sequence: CDR1 SEHNR, CDR2 FQNEAQ (reference sequence). DNA for the CDR3: TGTGCCAGCAGCCCAAGGGACAACTTGGCGGAGACCCAGTACTTC. Its protein is CASSPRDNLAETQYF. Complete variable domain (other parts from reference TRBV7-9 and TRBJ2-5): DTGVSQNPRHKITKRGQNVTFRCDPISEHNRLYWYRQTLGQGPEFLTYFQNEAQLEKSRLLSDRFSAERPKGSFSTLEIQRTEQGDSAMYLCASSPRDNLAETQYFGPGTRLLVL.

The rearrangement links TRBV4-1 to TRBJ1-2; D perhaps matches TRBD1 (5 bases). CDR1 and CDR2 from the germline V gene are MGHRA and YSYEKL. The CDR3 sequence is 14 residues long. V lost 1 base and J lost 4, with 10 bases in between. The CDR3 region has the DNA TGCGCCAGCAGCCAAGGAAACGGGGGCTATGGCTACACCTTC. As protein: CASSQGNGGYGYTF.

In this sample, this clone turned up once. The V gene is TRBV9, the J gene TRBJ2-5, with 10 bases that match TRBD2. The CDR3 spans 18 residues. From germline, CDR1 is SGDLS and CDR2 YYNGEE. With 0 bases clipped from V and 4 bases from J, the junction kept 12 bases outside the gene matches. The CDR3: CASSVGASGSGVGETQYF. In DNA form, the CDR3 reads TGTGCCAGCAGCGTAGGGGCTAGCGGGAGTGGGGTGGGAGAGACCCAGTACTTC.

The gene calls are TRBV11-2 and TRBJ2-7; no definite D call. Germline CDR1 reads SGHAT; CDR2 reads FQNNGV. The CDR3 sequence is 13 residues long. Trimming stripped 5 bases from V and 3 bases from J, with 11 bases between. CDR3 protein: CASSRTRYYEQYF. The CDR3 nucleotides read TGTGCCAGCAGCCGAACACGATACTACGAGCAGTACTTC.

The chain is built from TRBV6-9 and TRBJ1-5; no firm D call. Trimming shortened V by 8 bases and J by 0 bases, and 14 bases separated the two germline ends. CDR3 size: 15 residues. CDR1 and CDR2 from the germline V gene are MNHGY and SVAAGI. CDR3 protein: CASPRLGDSNQPQHF. CDR3 coding DNA: TGTGCCAGCCCTCGTTTGGGTGATAGCAATCAGCCCCAGCATTTT.

The rearrangement uses TRBV10-3 and TRBJ2-6; possibly TRBD2 for D (5 bases). V was pared by 6 bases and J by 4 bases, with 13 bases between. Germline CDR1 reads ENHRY; CDR2 reads SYGVKD. This CDR3 contains 15 residues. CDR3 residues: CAIREDPPGANVLTF. The CDR3 coding sequence is TGTGCCATCAGGGAGGACCCCCCCGGGGCCAACGTCCTGACTTTC.

The V call is TRBV5-1, the J call TRBJ2-1, with 8 nucleotides matching TRBD2. The CDR3 is 15 amino acids. J gave up 7 bases and V 2 bases, and 8 bases lay outside the gene matches. The germline V gene encodes CDR1 SGHRS and CDR2 YFSETQ. In nucleotides, the CDR3 is TGCGCCAGCAGCTTTGCCGGGAGGGCCGAGAATGAGCAGTTCTTC. Its protein product is CASSFAGRAENEQFF.

The chain uses TRBV5-1 and TRBJ2-3; D tentatively reads TRBD1 or TRBD2 (6 bases each). The V and J ends lost 0 bases and 0 bases respectively, with 11 bases between them. The CDR3 spans 16 residues. CDR1 and CDR2 (germline): SGHRS, YFSETQ. The CDR3 loop reads CASSLEGGSSTDTQYF. The CDR3 DNA reads as TGCGCCAGCAGCTTGGAAGGGGGGTCTAGCACAGATACGCAGTATTTT.

The chain links TRBV5-1 to TRBJ2-3; the D is unclear. This CDR3 region has 14 residues. The germline V gene has CDR1 SGHRS and CDR2 YFSETQ. Between the trimmed V and J ends, which lost 0 bases and 0 bases, there was a span of 5 bases. The CDR3 here is CASSLGGSTDTQYF. CDR3 DNA: TGCGCCAGCAGCTTGGGGGGTAGCACAGATACGCAGTATTTT.

This rearrangement joins TRBV2 to TRBJ1-2; the D gene is possibly TRBD1 (5 bases). V was cut by 6 bases and J by 2 bases, with 10 bases left in between. The length of the CDR3 is 13 residues. CDR1 is SNHLY and CDR2 is FYNNEI in the germline V gene. The CDR3 protein is CASSSQVNYGYTF. CDR3 bases: TGTGCCAGCAGCTCACAGGTCAACTATGGCTACACCTTC.

V gene TRBV12-3 or TRBV12-4 combines with J gene TRBJ1-5; D unclear. V lost 5 bases and J lost 9, with 14 bases in between. The CDR3 spans 13 residues. The CDR3 loop reads CASSPELFGPQHF. In DNA form, the CDR3 reads TGTGCCAGCAGTCCGGAGTTGTTTGGGCCCCAGCATTTT.

V and J are TRBV6-5 and TRBJ1-2, with 9 positions matching TRBD1. The CDR3 is made up of 14 amino acids. In germline, CDR1 is MNHEY, CDR2 SVGAGI. The ends lost 6 bases at V and 5 bases at J; junction bases unmatched: 7. CDR3 sequence: CASRFPGQGYGYTF. As DNA, the CDR3 is TGTGCCAGCAGGTTTCCGGGACAGGGATATGGCTACACCTTC.

The chain has TRBV2 and TRBJ2-7; 9 bases align to TRBD2. The CDR3 has 15 residues. Germline CDR1 and CDR2: SNHLY and FYNNEI. Trimming cost V 9 bases and J 5 bases; bases outside gene matches: 14. DNA for the CDR3: TGTGCCAGGGGGGCTATAGCGGGAGTTGCGCACGAGCAGTACTTC. This sequence encodes CARGAIAGVAHEQYF.

This rearrangement joins TRBV6-5 to TRBJ2-4; D possibly corresponds to TRBD1 (6 bases). CDR3 length equals 13 residues. Per germline, CDR1 MNHEY and CDR2 SVGAGI. V was pared by 10 bases and J by 8 bases, with 18 bases between. The CDR3 DNA reads as TGTGCCACCGAATGGGGGCAGAGATACATTCAGTACTTC. Protein: CATEWGQRYIQYF.

The CDR3 DNA sequence: TGCGCCAGCAGCCTCGGGACAGGGTTAACCGGGACTAGCGGAAGCTCCTACAATGAGCAGTTCTTC. Its protein product is CASSLGTGLTGTSGSSYNEQFF. V and J are TRBV5-1 and TRBJ2-1; the match to TRBD2 covers 11 bases. Trimming removed 4 bases from V and 0 bases from J; junction bases left unmatched: 21. This CDR3 comprises 22 residues. Germline V gives CDR1 SGHRS, CDR2 YFSETQ.